Detailed here is one T cell receptor beta chain. Its antigen is unknown. Clones were sequenced by immunoSEQ multiplex PCR, and TCRdb holds only the in-frame ones, with some missing. The table records 65,000 to 85,000 clones, 70% to 90% of them present only once. The data stem from a study of T cell responses to AZD1222 COVID-19 vaccine. Study observations and caveats: The span of vaccine-associated CD4 TCRs extended across spike, with dominance at 160-218 and 743-854. With two AZD1222 doses given, Spike-specific TCR breadth and depth both rose. There were mostly white British donors and more females than males, and clonal diversity was possibly underestimated.

The input for sequencing was peripheral blood, taken on day 0 of AZD1222 vaccination. The TCR comes from an adult in good health.

The CDR3 spells CASSPALGVGNNEQFF. In DNA form, the CDR3 reads TGTGCCAGCAGCCCAGCACTGGGTGTAGGTAACAATGAGCAGTTCTTC. The chain couples TRBV7-9 to TRBJ2-1, with D unclear. V was clipped by 5 bases and J by 5 bases, with 19 bases between them. CDR3 length: 16 amino acids. CDR1 is SEHNR and CDR2 is FQNEAQ in the germline V gene (reference sequence).